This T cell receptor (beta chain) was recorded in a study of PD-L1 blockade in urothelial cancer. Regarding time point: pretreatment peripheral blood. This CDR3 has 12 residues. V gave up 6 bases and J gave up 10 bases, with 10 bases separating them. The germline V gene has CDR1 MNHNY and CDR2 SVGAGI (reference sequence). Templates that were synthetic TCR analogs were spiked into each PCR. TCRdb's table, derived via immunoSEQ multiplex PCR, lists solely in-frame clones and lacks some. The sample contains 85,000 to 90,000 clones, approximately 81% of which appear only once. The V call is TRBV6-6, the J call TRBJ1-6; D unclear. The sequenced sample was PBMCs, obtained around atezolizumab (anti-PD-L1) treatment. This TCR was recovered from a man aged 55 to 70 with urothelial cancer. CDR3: CASRMNRSPLHF. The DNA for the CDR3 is TGTGCCAGCAGAATGAATCGGTCACCCCTCCACTTT.